This T cell receptor (beta chain) was identified during a study of T-cell reconstitution after alpha-beta-depleted transplantation in children. Comment on this clonotype: Its antigen is as yet unknown.

Preparation of the TCRbeta library used unique molecular identifiers. TCRdb recomputed calls from the PCR reads with MiXCR, one row per CDR3 protein. The sample records about 310,000 distinct CDR3 sequences, around 20% being singletons. General study points: After transplant, at about two months, alpha-beta T cells were reportedly derived from several hundred expanded graft clones. A year had passed since transplant, and T-cell counts and diversity by then came mostly from newly produced T cells. Elevated TCRbeta diversity at day 60 was traced, in some patients, to surviving recipient T cells and thymic progenitors.

The CDR3 extends over 15 amino acids. V lost 5 bases to trimming and J lost 9 bases, with 22 bases between them. CDR1 and CDR2 (germline): SGHAT, FQNNGV. The TCR originated in a male patient under 18 who had a stem cell transplant for acute lymphoblastic leukemia, so the T cells may come from the graft donor. The material was PBMCs, mostly from graft donor cells, obtained 180 days after TCRalphabeta/CD19-depleted stem cell transplant. J is TRBJ1-2 and V is TRBV11-2; perhaps TRBD1 as D (5 bases). In DNA, the CDR3 is TGTGCCAGCAGCCCCCTGGCAGGTGCAGGGAGGAGCTACACCTTC. As protein: CASSPLAGAGRSYTF.